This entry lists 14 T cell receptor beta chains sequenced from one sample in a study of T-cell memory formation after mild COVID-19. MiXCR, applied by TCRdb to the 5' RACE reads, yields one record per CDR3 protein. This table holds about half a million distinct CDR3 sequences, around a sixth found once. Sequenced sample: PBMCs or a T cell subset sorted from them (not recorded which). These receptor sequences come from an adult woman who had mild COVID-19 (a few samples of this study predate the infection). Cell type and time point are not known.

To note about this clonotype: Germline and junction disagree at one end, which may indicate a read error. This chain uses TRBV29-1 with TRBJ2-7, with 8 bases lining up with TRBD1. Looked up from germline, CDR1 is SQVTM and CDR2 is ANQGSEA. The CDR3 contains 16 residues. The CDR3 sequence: CSVDAWHRGTSYDQYF. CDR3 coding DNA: TGCAGCGTTGATGCATGGCACAGGGGGACATCCTACGACCAGTACTTC.

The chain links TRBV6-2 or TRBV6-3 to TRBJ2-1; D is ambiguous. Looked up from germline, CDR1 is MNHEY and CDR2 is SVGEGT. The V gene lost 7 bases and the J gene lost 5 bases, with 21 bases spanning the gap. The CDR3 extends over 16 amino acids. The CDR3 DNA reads TGTGCCAGCAAGCCTCCACAGCCGACCGCCGACAATGAGCAGTTCTTC. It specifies CASKPPQPTADNEQFF.

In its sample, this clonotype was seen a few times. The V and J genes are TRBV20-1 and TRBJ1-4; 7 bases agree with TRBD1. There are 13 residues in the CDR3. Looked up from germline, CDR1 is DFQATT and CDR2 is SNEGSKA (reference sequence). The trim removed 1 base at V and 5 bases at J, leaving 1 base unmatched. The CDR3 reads CSARADRNEKLFF. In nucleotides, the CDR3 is TGCAGTGCTAGAGCGGACAGGAATGAAAAACTGTTTTTT.

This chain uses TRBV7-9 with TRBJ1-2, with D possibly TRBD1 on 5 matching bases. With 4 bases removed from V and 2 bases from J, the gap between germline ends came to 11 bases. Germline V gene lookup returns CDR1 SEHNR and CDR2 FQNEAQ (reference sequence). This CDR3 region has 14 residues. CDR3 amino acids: CASSSRDGNYGYTF. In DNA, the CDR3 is TGTGCCAGCAGCTCCCGGGACGGAAACTATGGCTACACCTTC.

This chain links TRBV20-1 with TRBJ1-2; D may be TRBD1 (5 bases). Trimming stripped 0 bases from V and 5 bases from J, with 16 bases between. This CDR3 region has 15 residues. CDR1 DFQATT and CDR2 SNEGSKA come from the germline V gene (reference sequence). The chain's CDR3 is CSARDRQGQGYGYTF. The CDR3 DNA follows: TGCAGTGCTAGAGATCGGCAGGGTCAAGGGTATGGCTACACCTTC.

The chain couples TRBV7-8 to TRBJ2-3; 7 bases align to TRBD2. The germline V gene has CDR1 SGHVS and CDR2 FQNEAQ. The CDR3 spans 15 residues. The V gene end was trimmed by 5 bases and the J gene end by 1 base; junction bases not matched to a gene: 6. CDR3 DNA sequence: TGTGCCAGCAGCGACCGGGACTATCGCACAGATACGCAGTATTTT. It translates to CASSDRDYRTDTQYF.

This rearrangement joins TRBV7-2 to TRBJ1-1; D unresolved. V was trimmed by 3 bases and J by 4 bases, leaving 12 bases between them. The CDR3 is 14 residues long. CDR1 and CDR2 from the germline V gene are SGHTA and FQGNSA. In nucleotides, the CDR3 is TGTGCCAGCAGCTTTTCGGGGTTTAGCACTGAAGCTTTCTTT. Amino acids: CASSFSGFSTEAFF.

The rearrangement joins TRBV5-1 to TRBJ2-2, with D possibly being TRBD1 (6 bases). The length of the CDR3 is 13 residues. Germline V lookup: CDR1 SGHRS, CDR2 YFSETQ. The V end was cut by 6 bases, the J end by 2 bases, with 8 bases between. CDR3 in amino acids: CASTRGNTGELFF. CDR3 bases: TGCGCCAGCACCAGGGGAAACACCGGGGAGCTGTTTTTT.

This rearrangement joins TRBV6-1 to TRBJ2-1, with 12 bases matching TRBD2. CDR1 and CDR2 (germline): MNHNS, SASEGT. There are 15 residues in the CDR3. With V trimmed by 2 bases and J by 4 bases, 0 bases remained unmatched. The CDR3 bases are TGTGCCAGCAGTGAACTAGCGGGAGGGTACAATGAGCAGTTCTTC. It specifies CASSELAGGYNEQFF.

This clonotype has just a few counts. The chain's CDR3 is CASNMGRNYEQYF. The CDR3, as DNA: TGTGCCAGCAATATGGGCAGGAACTACGAGCAGTACTTC. This sequence joins TRBV12-3 or TRBV12-4 and TRBJ2-7; D gene uncertain. V was cut by 7 bases and J by 3 bases, with 13 bases left in between. There are 13 residues in the CDR3.

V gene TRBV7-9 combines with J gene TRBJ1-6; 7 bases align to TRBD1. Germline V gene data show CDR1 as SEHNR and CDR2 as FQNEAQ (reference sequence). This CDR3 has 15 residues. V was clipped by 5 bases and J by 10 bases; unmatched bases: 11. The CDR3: CASSLNNRGGSPLHF. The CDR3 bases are TGTGCCAGCAGCCTTAACAACAGGGGAGGATCACCCCTCCACTTT.

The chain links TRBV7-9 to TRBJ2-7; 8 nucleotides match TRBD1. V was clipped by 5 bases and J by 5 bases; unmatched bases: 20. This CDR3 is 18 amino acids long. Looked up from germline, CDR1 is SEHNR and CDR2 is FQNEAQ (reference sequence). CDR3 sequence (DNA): TGTGCCAGCAGCCGCTCGACCTTGGGTACAGGGGGTCGGGACGAGCAGTACTTC. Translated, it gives CASSRSTLGTGGRDEQYF.

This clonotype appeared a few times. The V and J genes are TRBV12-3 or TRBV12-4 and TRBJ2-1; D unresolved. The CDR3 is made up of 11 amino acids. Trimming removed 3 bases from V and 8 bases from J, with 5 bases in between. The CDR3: CASSFRYEQFF. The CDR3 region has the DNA TGTGCCAGCAGTTTTAGATATGAGCAGTTCTTC.

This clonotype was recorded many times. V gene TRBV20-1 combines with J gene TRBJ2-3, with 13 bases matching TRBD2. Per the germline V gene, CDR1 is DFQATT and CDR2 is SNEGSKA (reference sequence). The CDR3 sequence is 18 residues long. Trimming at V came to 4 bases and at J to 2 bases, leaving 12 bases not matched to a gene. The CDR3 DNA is TGCAGTGCTAAAAGGACTAGCGGGGGCCCTAGTTCCACAGATACGCAGTATTTT. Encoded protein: CSAKRTSGGPSSTDTQYF.